This is a list of T cell receptor beta chains from one sample in a study of neurological immune-mediated disorders. TCRdb passed the 5' RACE reads through MiXCR, listing each CDR3 protein once. This sample carries 20,000 to 30,000 distinct CDR3 sequences, about 13% of them seen once, and the ten largest clones take 10% to 15%. The sequencing input was PBMCs. Receptors were obtained from a woman aged 55-69 years with HTLV-1-associated myelopathy (HAM/TSP). CDR3s include the opening cysteine and the closing phenylalanine or tryptophan. The order of the fields is J gene, D gene, clone size, V gene, CDR3 DNA, CDR3 protein. A D gene is named only where the DNA matches it firmly. Part of the rows lack a size; the others show once, few, many or a class for expanded clones.

j_gene: TRBJ2-7
d_gene: TRBD2
abundance: .
v_gene: TRBV20-1
CDR3nt: TGCAGTGCGAGGTCGGGGGGGAACTCCTACGAGCAGTACTTC
CDR3aa: CSARSGGNSYEQYF

j_gene: TRBJ2-2
d_gene: .
abundance: .
v_gene: TRBV5-6
CDR3nt: TGTGCCAGCAGCTTGGACCGAGGGGAGGACACCGGGGAGCTGTTTTTT
CDR3aa: CASSLDRGEDTGELFF

j_gene: TRBJ2-5
d_gene: TRBD1
abundance: medium-sized
v_gene: TRBV20-1
CDR3nt: TGCAGTGCTAGAGCGGGCAGGGGGCGAGAGACCCAGTACTTC
CDR3aa: CSARAGRGRETQYF

j_gene: TRBJ2-1
d_gene: TRBD2
abundance: few
v_gene: TRBV19
CDR3nt: TGTGCCAGTAGTTCGCTCTCTAGCGGAGCCTACAATGAGCAGTTCTTC
CDR3aa: CASSSLSSGAYNEQFF

j_gene: TRBJ1-5
d_gene: .
abundance: many
v_gene: TRBV18
CDR3nt: TGTGCCAGCTCACCACTGCGGGGCGAGGATCAGCCCCAGCATTTT
CDR3aa: CASSPLRGEDQPQHF

j_gene: TRBJ2-3
d_gene: TRBD2
abundance: many
v_gene: TRBV20-1
CDR3nt: TGCAGTGCCAGGGGGGGACTAGCGGGACCCATCACAGATACGCAGTATTTT
CDR3aa: CSARGGLAGPITDTQYF

j_gene: TRBJ1-6
d_gene: TRBD1
abundance: few
v_gene: TRBV23-1
CDR3nt: TGCGCCAGCACCCCTGGGGCAGGGGGCGGCAATTCACCCCTCCACTTT
CDR3aa: CASTPGAGGGNSPLHF

j_gene: TRBJ2-5
d_gene: TRBD1
abundance: few
v_gene: TRBV19
CDR3nt: TGTGCCAGTAGAGCGGACAGGGGGAGTGTGGAGACCCAGTACTTC
CDR3aa: CASRADRGSVETQYF

j_gene: TRBJ2-5
d_gene: .
abundance: many
v_gene: TRBV29-1
CDR3nt: TGCAGCGTTGACAATCCCGCGGAGACCCAGTACTTC
CDR3aa: CSVDNPAETQYF

j_gene: TRBJ2-1
d_gene: .
abundance: many
v_gene: TRBV11-3
CDR3nt: TGTGCCAGCAAGACGGAGCAAACCTACAATGAGCAGTTCTTC
CDR3aa: CASKTEQTYNEQFF

j_gene: TRBJ1-3
d_gene: .
abundance: once
v_gene: TRBV7-9
CDR3nt: .
CDR3aa: CASSLGNNEQFFGPGSGNTIYF

j_gene: TRBJ1-3
d_gene: TRBD1
abundance: .
v_gene: TRBV30
CDR3nt: TGTGCCTGGAGGCTACAGGGGGTTGGAAACACCATATATTTT
CDR3aa: CAWRLQGVGNTIYF

j_gene: TRBJ1-6
d_gene: .
abundance: .
v_gene: TRBV7-2
CDR3nt: .
CDR3aa: CASSFYICSARMSSYNSPLHF

j_gene: TRBJ1-2
d_gene: .
abundance: many
v_gene: TRBV6-2/TRBV6-3
CDR3nt: TGTGCCAGCAGTTACTCGTCGGCAGGAAGCTTTAACTATGGCTACACCTTC
CDR3aa: CASSYSSAGSFNYGYTF

j_gene: TRBJ1-1
d_gene: .
abundance: .
v_gene: TRBV20-1
CDR3nt: TGCAGTGCTAGAGAGTCGTCTAAAGGTACTGAAGTTTTCTTT
CDR3aa: CSARESSKGTEVFF

j_gene: TRBJ2-2
d_gene: TRBD1
abundance: few
v_gene: TRBV5-5
CDR3nt: TGTGCCAGCAGCTGGGGACAGGGCCGGAACACCGGGGAGCTGTTTTTT
CDR3aa: CASSWGQGRNTGELFF

j_gene: TRBJ1-2
d_gene: .
abundance: many
v_gene: TRBV6-2/TRBV6-3
CDR3nt: TGTGCCAGCAGTTATACAAGGATTAATGGCTACACCTTC
CDR3aa: CASSYTRINGYTF

j_gene: TRBJ2-7
d_gene: .
abundance: many
v_gene: TRBV20-1
CDR3nt: TGCAGTGCTTTCGACACCGGGACGGGATCCTACGAGCAGTACTTC
CDR3aa: CSAFDTGTGSYEQYF

j_gene: TRBJ2-5
d_gene: .
abundance: many
v_gene: TRBV27
CDR3nt: TGTGCCAGCAGTCTAGGAGACCAAGAGACCCAGTACTTC
CDR3aa: CASSLGDQETQYF

j_gene: TRBJ2-7
d_gene: .
abundance: .
v_gene: TRBV5-6
CDR3nt: TGTGCCAGCAGCCAGCGGGACAGGTCCTACGAGCAGTACTTC
CDR3aa: CASSQRDRSYEQYF

j_gene: TRBJ1-2
d_gene: .
abundance: many
v_gene: TRBV6-6
CDR3nt: TGTGCCAGCAGTTACGCAGGGTCGGGATATGGCTACACCTTC
CDR3aa: CASSYAGSGYGYTF

j_gene: TRBJ2-6
d_gene: TRBD1
abundance: many
v_gene: TRBV7-8
CDR3nt: TGTGCCAGCAGCCCACGCAGGACAGGGAGGATCGGTGGGGCCAACGTCCTGACTTTC
CDR3aa: CASSPRRTGRIGGANVLTF

j_gene: TRBJ2-2
d_gene: TRBD1
abundance: many
v_gene: TRBV19
CDR3nt: TGTGCCAGTAGTACCGGACAGGGGCAGACCGGGGAGCTGTTTTTT
CDR3aa: CASSTGQGQTGELFF

j_gene: TRBJ1-1
d_gene: .
abundance: .
v_gene: TRBV30
CDR3nt: TGTGCCTGGAGTGTACTGGCATGGGACACTGAAGCTTTCTTT
CDR3aa: CAWSVLAWDTEAFF

j_gene: TRBJ2-2
d_gene: .
abundance: .
v_gene: TRBV12-3/TRBV12-4
CDR3nt: TGTGCCAGCAGTTTTTACGGCAGGGAGTCCGGGGAGCTGTTTTTT
CDR3aa: CASSFYGRESGELFF

j_gene: TRBJ1-5
d_gene: .
abundance: many
v_gene: TRBV5-5
CDR3nt: TGTGCCAGCAGCTTAGTACAGGGCAATCAGCCCCAGCATTTT
CDR3aa: CASSLVQGNQPQHF

j_gene: TRBJ2-6
d_gene: .
abundance: many
v_gene: TRBV2
CDR3nt: TGTGCCAGCACTTACAGGGCCAGAAGCTCTGGGGCCAACGTCCTGACTTTC
CDR3aa: CASTYRARSSGANVLTF

j_gene: TRBJ2-3
d_gene: TRBD2
abundance: many
v_gene: TRBV7-2
CDR3nt: TGTGCCAGCAGCCCCACGCGGGGGGGCACAGATACGCAGTATTTT
CDR3aa: CASSPTRGGTDTQYF

j_gene: TRBJ2-1
d_gene: TRBD2
abundance: .
v_gene: TRBV5-1
CDR3nt: TGCGCCAGCAGTTCTCAGCGGGAGGTCTATGAGCAGTTCTTC
CDR3aa: CASSSQREVYEQFF

j_gene: TRBJ1-5
d_gene: .
abundance: many
v_gene: TRBV6-1
CDR3nt: TGTGCCAGCGGGAGCGCCGAATCGTACAGGCATGGTTATAGCAATCAGCCCCAGCATTTT
CDR3aa: CASGSAESYRHGYSNQPQHF

j_gene: TRBJ2-2
d_gene: TRBD1
abundance: many
v_gene: TRBV5-5
CDR3nt: TGTGCCAGCAGCTTGGGGGACAGGGGCACCGGGGAGCTGTTTTTT
CDR3aa: CASSLGDRGTGELFF

j_gene: TRBJ2-7
d_gene: TRBD1
abundance: .
v_gene: TRBV18
CDR3nt: TGTGCCAGCTCGCTCGACAGGGCGTCGGGCGACGAGCAGTACTTC
CDR3aa: CASSLDRASGDEQYF

j_gene: TRBJ2-7
d_gene: TRBD1
abundance: .
v_gene: TRBV5-6
CDR3nt: TGTGCCAGCAGCTCGACGGGACAGGGGGAAGATGAGCAGTACTTC
CDR3aa: CASSSTGQGEDEQYF

j_gene: TRBJ2-3
d_gene: .
abundance: many
v_gene: TRBV20-1
CDR3nt: TGCAGTGCACAACCAAGAGGGGGGGCTCGCACAGATACGCAGTATTTT
CDR3aa: CSAQPRGGARTDTQYF

j_gene: TRBJ2-2
d_gene: .
abundance: many
v_gene: TRBV7-9
CDR3nt: TGTGCCAGCATCAAGGATAGGGACACCGGGGAGCTGTTTTTT
CDR3aa: CASIKDRDTGELFF

j_gene: TRBJ1-1
d_gene: .
abundance: many
v_gene: TRBV20-1
CDR3nt: TGCAGTGCTAGCGGGGGGGGCACTGAAGCTTTCTTT
CDR3aa: CSASGGGTEAFF

j_gene: TRBJ2-2
d_gene: .
abundance: many
v_gene: TRBV20-1
CDR3nt: TGCAGTGCTAGTGTACGTAACACCGGGGAGCTGTTTTTT
CDR3aa: CSASVRNTGELFF

j_gene: TRBJ2-2
d_gene: TRBD2
abundance: many
v_gene: TRBV20-1
CDR3nt: TGCAGTGCTAGAGGACTAGCGGGCACCGGGGAGCTGTTTTTT
CDR3aa: CSARGLAGTGELFF

j_gene: TRBJ2-2
d_gene: .
abundance: many
v_gene: TRBV5-1
CDR3nt: TGCGCCAGCAGCTCCGCGAACACCGGGGAGCTGTTTTTT
CDR3aa: CASSSANTGELFF

j_gene: TRBJ1-3
d_gene: .
abundance: many
v_gene: TRBV7-6
CDR3nt: TGTGCCAGCAGCTTAGGCGGCCATGGGACCATATATTTT
CDR3aa: CASSLGGHGTIYF

j_gene: TRBJ2-1
d_gene: TRBD1
abundance: .
v_gene: TRBV5-1
CDR3nt: TGCGCCAGCAGCGCGGGACAGGGCTCCCGAAATGAGCAGTTCTTC
CDR3aa: CASSAGQGSRNEQFF

j_gene: TRBJ2-1
d_gene: .
abundance: .
v_gene: TRBV25-1
CDR3nt: TGTGCCAGCAGGGGGGGCTACAATGAGCAGTTCTTC
CDR3aa: CASRGGYNEQFF

j_gene: TRBJ1-5
d_gene: .
abundance: many
v_gene: TRBV5-8
CDR3nt: TGTGCCAGCAGCTTGGGGGGGACGTTGTGGGGGAGGAGCAATCAGCCCCAGCATTTT
CDR3aa: CASSLGGTLWGRSNQPQHF

j_gene: TRBJ1-2
d_gene: .
abundance: .
v_gene: TRBV19
CDR3nt: TGTGCCAGCAACACCCACGAGTTCAACTATGGCTACACCTTC
CDR3aa: CASNTHEFNYGYTF

j_gene: TRBJ2-4
d_gene: .
abundance: many
v_gene: TRBV20-1
CDR3nt: TGCAGTGCTGAAAATTACCTGAAAAACATTCAGTACTTC
CDR3aa: CSAENYLKNIQYF

j_gene: TRBJ1-5
d_gene: .
abundance: many
v_gene: TRBV30
CDR3nt: TGTGCCTGGAGTGTACGGGCGGGGAGAGGCAATCAGCCCCAGCATTTT
CDR3aa: CAWSVRAGRGNQPQHF

j_gene: TRBJ2-2
d_gene: .
abundance: many
v_gene: TRBV5-1
CDR3nt: TGCGCCAGCCTCACGTCACCGAACACCGGGGAGCTGTTTTTT
CDR3aa: CASLTSPNTGELFF

j_gene: TRBJ2-7
d_gene: TRBD2
abundance: few
v_gene: TRBV6-2/TRBV6-3
CDR3nt: TGTTTCAGCAATGGACTAGCGGGGGTCTACGAGCAGTACTTC
CDR3aa: CFSNGLAGVYEQYF

j_gene: TRBJ1-6
d_gene: .
abundance: many
v_gene: TRBV12-3/TRBV12-4
CDR3nt: TGTGCCAGCAGTTCGGGGGCCACCCTCCACTTT
CDR3aa: CASSSGATLHF

j_gene: TRBJ1-5
d_gene: .
abundance: many
v_gene: TRBV4-1
CDR3nt: TGCGCCAGCAGCCAAGGCTGGACGGGAGGCAATCAGCCCCAGCATTTT
CDR3aa: CASSQGWTGGNQPQHF

j_gene: TRBJ1-1
d_gene: .
abundance: medium-sized
v_gene: TRBV7-2
CDR3nt: TGTGCCAGCAGCTTAGTATGGGGCGGAAACACTGAAGCTTTCTTT
CDR3aa: CASSLVWGGNTEAFF

j_gene: TRBJ1-4
d_gene: .
abundance: many
v_gene: TRBV21-1
CDR3nt: TGTGCGAAGACGATAAAAGGGACAGGGGGTGCAACTAATGAAAAACTGTTTTTT
CDR3aa: CAKTIKGTGGATNEKLFF

j_gene: TRBJ1-2
d_gene: .
abundance: many
v_gene: TRBV12-3/TRBV12-4
CDR3nt: TGTGCCAGCAGCAAGACGGACAGTCCTAACTATGGCTACACCTTC
CDR3aa: CASSKTDSPNYGYTF

j_gene: TRBJ1-1
d_gene: .
abundance: few
v_gene: TRBV7-9
CDR3nt: .
CDR3aa: CASSFYICSLPGTANTEAFF

j_gene: TRBJ2-7
d_gene: TRBD2
abundance: many
v_gene: TRBV3-1
CDR3nt: TGTGCCAGCAGCCCTTGGACTAGCGGGAGAGCCTACGAGCAGTACTTC
CDR3aa: CASSPWTSGRAYEQYF

j_gene: TRBJ1-6
d_gene: .
abundance: many
v_gene: TRBV7-7
CDR3nt: TGTGCCAGCAGCTTAAATCGAGGGGAGCCTTGGAGCCTCCACTTT
CDR3aa: CASSLNRGEPWSLHF

j_gene: TRBJ1-2
d_gene: .
abundance: many
v_gene: TRBV20-1
CDR3nt: TGCAGTGCCCCGACGGACCTCTATGGCTACACCTTC
CDR3aa: CSAPTDLYGYTF

j_gene: TRBJ2-1
d_gene: .
abundance: many
v_gene: TRBV6-6
CDR3nt: TGTGCCAGCAGTAGGGACTCCTACAATGAGCAGTTCTTC
CDR3aa: CASSRDSYNEQFF

j_gene: TRBJ1-5
d_gene: .
abundance: once
v_gene: TRBV18
CDR3nt: TGTGCCAGCTCACCGCCGGGGCTGGAGCAGCCCCAGAATTTT
CDR3aa: CASSPPGLEQPQNF